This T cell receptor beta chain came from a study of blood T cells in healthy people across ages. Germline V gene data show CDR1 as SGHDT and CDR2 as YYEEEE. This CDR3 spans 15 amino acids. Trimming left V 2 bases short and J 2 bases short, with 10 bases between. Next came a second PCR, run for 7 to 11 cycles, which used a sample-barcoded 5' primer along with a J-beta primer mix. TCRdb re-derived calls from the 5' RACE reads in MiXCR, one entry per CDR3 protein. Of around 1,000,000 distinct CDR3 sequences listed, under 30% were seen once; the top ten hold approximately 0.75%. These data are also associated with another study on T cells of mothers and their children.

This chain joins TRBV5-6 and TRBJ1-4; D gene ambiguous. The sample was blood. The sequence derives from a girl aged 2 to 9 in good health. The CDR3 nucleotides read TGTGCCAGCAGCTTTCGGTCTGCGACTAATGAAAAACTGTTTTTT. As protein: CASSFRSATNEKLFF.